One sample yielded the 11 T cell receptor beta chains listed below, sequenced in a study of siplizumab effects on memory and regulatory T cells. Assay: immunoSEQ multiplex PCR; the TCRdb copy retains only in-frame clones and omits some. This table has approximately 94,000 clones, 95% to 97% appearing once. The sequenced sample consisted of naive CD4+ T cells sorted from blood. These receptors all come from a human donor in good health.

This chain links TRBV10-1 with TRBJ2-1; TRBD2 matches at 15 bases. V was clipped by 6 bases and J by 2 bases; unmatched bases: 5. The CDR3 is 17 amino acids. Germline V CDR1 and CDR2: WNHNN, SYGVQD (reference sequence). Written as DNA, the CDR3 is TGCGCCAGCAGGAGGACTAGCGGGGGGGCCACCTACAATGAGCAGTTCTTC. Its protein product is CASRRTSGGATYNEQFF.

The DNA for the CDR3 is TGCGCCAGCAGCCCGCCGCCCGGGACTAGCGGGGGGCAGGGTACCGGGGAGCTGTTTTTT. Protein: CASSPPPGTSGGQGTGELFF. This chain links TRBV5-1 with TRBJ2-2, with 15 bases that match TRBD2. Germline CDR1 and CDR2: SGHRS and YFSETQ. The CDR3 is 20 residues long. With 4 bases clipped from V and 5 bases from J, the junction kept 15 bases outside the gene matches.

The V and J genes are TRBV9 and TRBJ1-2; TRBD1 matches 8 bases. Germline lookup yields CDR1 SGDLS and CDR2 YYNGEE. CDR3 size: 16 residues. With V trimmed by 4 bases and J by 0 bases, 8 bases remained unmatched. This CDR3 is CASSPGQGLTNYGYTF. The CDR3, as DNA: TGTGCCAGCAGCCCAGGACAGGGACTTACTAACTATGGCTACACCTTC.

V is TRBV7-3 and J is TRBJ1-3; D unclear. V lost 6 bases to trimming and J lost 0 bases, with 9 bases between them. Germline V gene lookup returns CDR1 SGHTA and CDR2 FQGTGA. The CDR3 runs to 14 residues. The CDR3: CASSRLNSGNTIYF. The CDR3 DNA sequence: TGTGCCAGCAGTCGTTTAAACTCTGGAAACACCATATATTTT.

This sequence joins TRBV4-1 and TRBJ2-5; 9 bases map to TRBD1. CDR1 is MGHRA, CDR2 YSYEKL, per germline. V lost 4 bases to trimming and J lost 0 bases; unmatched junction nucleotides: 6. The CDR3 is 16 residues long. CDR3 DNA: TGCGCCAGCAGCCCAAGGGACAGGGCATACCAAGAGACCCAGTACTTC. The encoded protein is CASSPRDRAYQETQYF.

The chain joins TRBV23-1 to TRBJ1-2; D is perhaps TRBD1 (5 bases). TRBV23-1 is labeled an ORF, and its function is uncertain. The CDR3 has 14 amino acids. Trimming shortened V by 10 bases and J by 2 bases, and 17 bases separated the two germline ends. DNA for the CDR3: TGCGCCAAGTCCCCCAGGGAAATAAACTATGGCTACACCTTC. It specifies CAKSPREINYGYTF.

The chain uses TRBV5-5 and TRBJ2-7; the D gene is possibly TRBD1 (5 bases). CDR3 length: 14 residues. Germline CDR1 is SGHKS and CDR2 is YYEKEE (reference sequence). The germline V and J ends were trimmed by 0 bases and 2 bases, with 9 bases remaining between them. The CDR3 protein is CASSLVTGPYEQYF. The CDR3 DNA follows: TGTGCCAGCAGCTTGGTAACAGGCCCCTACGAGCAGTACTTC.

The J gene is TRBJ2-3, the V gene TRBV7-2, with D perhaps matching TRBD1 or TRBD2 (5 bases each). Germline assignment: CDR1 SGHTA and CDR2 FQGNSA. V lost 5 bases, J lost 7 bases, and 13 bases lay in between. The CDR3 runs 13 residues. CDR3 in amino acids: CASSRDGRNTQYF. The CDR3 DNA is TGTGCCAGCAGCCGGGACGGAAGAAATACGCAGTATTTT.

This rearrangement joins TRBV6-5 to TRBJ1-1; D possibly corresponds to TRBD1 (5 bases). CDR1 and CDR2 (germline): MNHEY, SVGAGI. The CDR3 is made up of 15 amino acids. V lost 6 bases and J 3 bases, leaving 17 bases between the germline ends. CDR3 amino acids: CASSPRQLGHTEAFF. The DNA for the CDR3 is TGTGCCAGCAGCCCTAGACAGTTAGGACACACTGAAGCTTTCTTT.

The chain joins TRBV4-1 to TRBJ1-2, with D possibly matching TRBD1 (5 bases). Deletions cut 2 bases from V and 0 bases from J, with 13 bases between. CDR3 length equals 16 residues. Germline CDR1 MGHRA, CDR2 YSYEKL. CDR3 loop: CASSQFVTTANYGYTF. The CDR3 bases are TGCGCCAGCAGCCAATTTGTGACGACAGCTAACTATGGCTACACCTTC.

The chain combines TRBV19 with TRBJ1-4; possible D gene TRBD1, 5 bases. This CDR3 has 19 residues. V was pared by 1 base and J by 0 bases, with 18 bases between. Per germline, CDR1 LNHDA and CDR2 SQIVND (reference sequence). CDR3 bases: TGTGCCAGTAGTATAGCTAGTGGGAACAGGCTCGCAACTAATGAAAAACTGTTTTTT. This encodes CASSIASGNRLATNEKLFF.